A selection of T cell receptor beta chains follows, all from one sample in a study of cytomegalovirus exposure and HLA in healthy donors. Here immunoSEQ multiplex PCR was the method, and the copy in TCRdb shows in-frame clones only, minus some. The repertoire has around 120,000 clones, about 80% of them found once; the top ten carry about 2%. Sample: PBMCs. Source of these receptors: a man aged 18 to 35 in good health and CMV-seronegative. Each CDR3 is given with its conserved first and last residue. The D gene is left open where the match is weak. Some rows mark clone size as missing; the rest say once, few, many or name a class of expanded clone.

d_gene,v_gene,abundance,j_gene,CDR3nt,CDR3aa
-,TRBV9,-,TRBJ1-2,TGTGCCAGCAGCGTAGACACAGGGAGAAACTATGGCTACACCTTC,CASSVDTGRNYGYTF
-,TRBV5-6,-,TRBJ1-3,TGTGCCAGCAGCTCGTTGAAACAGGGTTACTCTGGAAACACCATATATTTT,CASSSLKQGYSGNTIYF
TRBD1,TRBV2,-,TRBJ1-5,TGTGCCAGCAGTGGGGACAGGGATCAGCCCCAGCATTTT,CASSGDRDQPQHF
-,TRBV18,-,TRBJ1-1,TGTGCCAGCTCCTCCTTGGGGCCTCCGAAGACTGAAGCTTTCTTT,CASSSLGPPKTEAFF
-,TRBV2,-,TRBJ1-5,TGTGCCAGCAGTGAAGCGAGACAGCAGCCCCAGCATTTT,CASSEARQQPQHF
TRBD1,TRBV4-2,-,TRBJ2-1,TGTGCCAGCAGCCAAGCGCTCTCCCCTGGGACAGGGGAAAATGAGCAGTTCTTC,CASSQALSPGTGENEQFF
-,TRBV7-9,-,TRBJ2-2,TGTGCCAGCAGATCGAGTTATACCGGGGAGCTGTTTTTT,CASRSSYTGELFF
-,TRBV19,-,TRBJ1-5,TGTGCCAGTAGTATAGCCGCGTATCAGCCCCAGCATTTT,CASSIAAYQPQHF
TRBD2,TRBV9,-,TRBJ2-3,TGTGCCAGCAGCGCACTGCTTAGCGGGGGGTTGTCCGATACGCAGTATTTT,CASSALLSGGLSDTQYF
-,TRBV19,-,TRBJ1-1,TGTGCCAGTAGTATAGCAGGGGTGTCGGGGGGTACTGAAGCTTTCTTT,CASSIAGVSGGTEAFF
TRBD2,TRBV7-2,-,TRBJ2-1,TGTGCCAGCAGACCCCATAGCGGGGGGGCAAATGAGCAGTTCTTC,CASRPHSGGANEQFF
TRBD1,TRBV12-5,-,TRBJ2-3,TGTGCTAGTGGTTTGAGGGACAGGTACACAGATACGCAGTATTTT,CASGLRDRYTDTQYF
-,TRBV13,-,TRBJ2-3,TGTGCCAGCAGGGGGAGCAGAAGCACAGATACGCAGTATTTT,CASRGSRSTDTQYF
-,TRBV29-1,-,TRBJ1-1,TGCAGCGTTCCGACAGACACACCCGGGGGTGAAGCTTTCTTT,CSVPTDTPGGEAFF
-,TRBV7-6,once,TRBJ2-7,TGTGCCAGCAGCTTAGCGGTGTCCAGCGAGCAGTACTTC,CASSLAVSSEQYF
-,TRBV7-2,-,TRBJ2-3,TGTGCCAGCGCTCCCCAGGAAGGGGTTAGCACAGATACGCAGTATTTT,CASAPQEGVSTDTQYF
TRBD2,TRBV10-2,-,TRBJ2-7,TGCGCCAGCCGAAAAACGGGACTAGCGGGGGGACCTCACTCCTACGAGCAGTACTTC,CASRKTGLAGGPHSYEQYF
-,TRBV7-2,-,TRBJ1-1,TGTGCCAGCAGCTTAGAGGGGGACGCTTTCTTT,CASSLEGDAFF
-,TRBV2,-,TRBJ2-5,TGTGCCAGCAGTCCCGGGTCCTTCGCAGAGACCCAGTACTTC,CASSPGSFAETQYF
-,TRBV29-1,-,TRBJ1-4,TGCAGCGCCTCAGGGTTGTCAACTAATGAAAAACTGTTTTTT,CSASGLSTNEKLFF
TRBD1,TRBV7-8,-,TRBJ1-6,TGTGCCAGCAGCTTCCCCACAGGGGTCGTCAATTCACCCCTCCACTTT,CASSFPTGVVNSPLHF
-,TRBV5-4,-,TRBJ1-2,TGTGCCAGCAGCCCAGGGGACAAGAACTATGGCTACACCTTC,CASSPGDKNYGYTF
TRBD1,TRBV19,once,TRBJ1-2,TGTGCCAGTCGGTCTGGGACAGGGGCCTTAAACTATGGCTACACCTTC,CASRSGTGALNYGYTF
TRBD1,TRBV5-1,once,TRBJ1-1,TGCGCCAGCGGCCAGGGGGGCCCCACTGAAGCTTTCTTT,CASGQGGPTEAFF
TRBD2,TRBV7-6,-,TRBJ2-2,TGTGCCAGCAGCTTCGGGGCCTTTAGCGGGGGGTCTTACAACACCGGGGAGCTGTTTTTT,CASSFGAFSGGSYNTGELFF